This note documents a single T cell receptor (beta chain) sequence. The data derive from a study of blood T cell repertoires in COVID-19. Study in general: The United States, Italy and Spain provided the acute and convalescent COVID-19 samples. The cDNA or gDNA used as material had been derived from T cells, B-cell-depleted T cells, or PBMCs.

A Seattle source enrolled patients during active infection and followed them longitudinally. V was shortened by 9 bases and J by 0 bases, with 6 bases between the two germline ends. The CDR3 totals 12 residues. In germline, CDR1 is MNHEY, CDR2 SVGAGI. Sequenced by immunoSEQ multiplex PCR; TCRdb stores in-frame clones only, minus some. This sample has some 160,000 clones, with over 80% found just once. Sample: peripheral blood. This clonotype originated in a woman aged 80 or over with COVID-19, enrolled during active disease. This chain connects TRBV6-5 to TRBJ1-5, with D unresolved. This chain's CDR3 is CASRDSNQPQHF. CDR3 DNA: TGTGCCAGTCGAGATAGCAATCAGCCCCAGCATTTT.